Reported below is one TCR beta chain. What it recognizes is unknown. The record originates from a study of CD8+ T cells in alopecia areata. Findings and limits, study-wide: Relative to normal scalp, lesional scalp, especially alopecia totalis/universalis, showed higher clonality.

V lost 5 bases, J lost 3 bases, and 7 bases lay in between. Germline CDR1 DFQATT, CDR2 SNEGSKA (reference sequence). CDR3 length: 11 amino acids. Patients with alopecia areata provided lesional scalp punch biopsies as well as peripheral blood. CD4+ and CD8+ T cells were sorted from PBMCs. In each case, RNA was isolated and then reverse transcribed into cDNA as the sequencing template. Clones were sequenced by immunoSEQ multiplex PCR, and TCRdb holds only the in-frame ones, with some missing. This table has about 120,000 clones, about 46% appearing once. The clonotype originates from a human donor with alopecia areata. This specimen was CD8+ T cells sorted from blood, taken at week 0. The rearrangement joins TRBV20-1 to TRBJ1-1; D is undetermined. CDR3 coding DNA: TGCAGTGCTCCAATTTACACTGAAGCTTTCTTT. Translation: CSAPIYTEAFF.